The 29 T cell receptor beta chains reported below all come from one sample, sequenced in a study of T-cell memory formation after mild COVID-19. One entry per CDR3 protein, called by TCRdb with MiXCR from the 5' RACE reads. The sample holds nearly 350,000 distinct CDR3 sequences; over 10% are singletons and the top ten take over 20%. The sample taken for sequencing was PBMCs or a T cell subset sorted from them (not recorded which). These receptors were collected from a man in his late teens or twenties who had mild COVID-19 (a few samples of this study predate the infection). Cell type and time point are not known.

This clonotype was counted at least ten times. The CDR3 nucleotides are TGTGCCAGCAAGGGGCCCGGGGAGACCCAGTACTTC. This codes for CASKGPGETQYF. This chain joins TRBV12-3 or TRBV12-4 and TRBJ2-5; TRBD1 is a possible D gene (5 bases). The CDR3 totals 12 residues. V was clipped by 7 bases and J by 5 bases, with 11 bases between them.

This clonotype was detected a few times. The chain combines TRBV6-2 or TRBV6-3 with TRBJ1-2; D ambiguous. CDR1 and CDR2 from the germline V gene are MNHEY and SVGEGT. Trimming stripped 4 bases from V and 5 bases from J, with 14 bases between. CDR3 length: 14 residues. As DNA, the CDR3 is TGTGCCAGCAGTTGGGCAGCAGCGGGATATGGCTACACCTTC. Translated: CASSWAAAGYGYTF.

This clonotype was seen a few times. This rearrangement joins TRBV20-1 to TRBJ2-2; D not resolved. V was pared by 2 bases and J by 5 bases, with 9 bases between. CDR1 and CDR2 (germline): DFQATT, SNEGSKA (reference sequence). This CDR3 region has 13 residues. The CDR3 nucleotides read TGCAGTGCTAGATTGGCAACTACCGGGGAGCTGTTTTTT. It specifies CSARLATTGELFF.

As DNA, the CDR3 is TGTGCCAGCAGCGGCAACGGGGGGTGGATCGGGGAGCTGTTTTTT. Translating it yields CASSGNGGWIGELFF. This rearrangement joins TRBV7-8 to TRBJ2-2; 7 nucleotides agree with TRBD2. Losses at the gene ends were 5 bases for V and 7 bases for J; bases not matched to a gene: 10. Germline assignment: CDR1 SGHVS and CDR2 FQNEAQ. The CDR3 runs 15 residues. The complete variable domain, with remaining parts taken from reference TRBV7-8 and TRBJ2-2, reads GAGVSQSPRYKVAKRGQDVALRCDPISGHVSLFWYQQALGQGPEFLTYFQNEAQLDKSGLPSDRFFAERPEGSVSTLKIQRTQQEDSAVYLCASSGNGGWIGELFFGEGSRLTVL.

This clonotype turned up a few times. This rearrangement joins TRBV7-9 to TRBJ2-5, with D uncertain. The ends were cut back, 5 bases at V and 4 bases at J, with 17 bases in the middle. Germline assignment: CDR1 SEHNR and CDR2 FQNEAQ (reference sequence). This CDR3 has 15 residues. The CDR3 DNA reads as TGTGCCAGCAGCCCTACGGACGGTTCGGGAGAGACCCAGTACTTC. Its protein is CASSPTDGSGETQYF.

The J gene is TRBJ1-5, the V gene TRBV12-3 or TRBV12-4, with D uncertain. V was cut by 2 bases and J by 4 bases, with 6 bases left in between. The CDR3 totals 13 residues. DNA for the CDR3: TGTGCCAGCAGTTTAAATGTGAATCAGCCCCAGCATTTT. This translates into CASSLNVNQPQHF.

This clonotype was seen only once. The chain couples TRBV28 to TRBJ2-7; possible D gene TRBD2, 5 bases. This CDR3 contains 12 residues. Germline assignment: CDR1 MDHEN and CDR2 SYDVKM. Between the trimmed V and J ends, which lost 5 bases and 3 bases, there was a span of 8 bases. The CDR3 here is CASSNGIYEQYV. The CDR3 DNA reads TGTGCCAGCAGTAACGGGATCTACGAGCAGTACGTC.

This clonotype was seen a handful of times. The V gene is TRBV3-1, the J gene TRBJ2-1, with D hard to call. The germline gives CDR1 LGHDT, CDR2 YNNKEL (reference sequence). The V end was cut by 0 bases, the J end by 8 bases, with 5 bases between. This CDR3 has 12 residues. The CDR3 spells CASSQDLDEQFF. CDR3 DNA sequence: TGTGCCAGCAGCCAAGATTTAGATGAGCAGTTCTTC.

The CDR3 DNA sequence: TGTGCCAGCAGCTTGATTCCAGGGGGCTCGGACGAGCAGTACTTC. This encodes CASSLIPGGSDEQYF. V is TRBV7-8 and J is TRBJ2-7; 8 nucleotides agree with TRBD1. Unmatched junction bases numbered 9, after V lost 3 bases and J lost 5 bases. Germline CDR1 is SGHVS and CDR2 is FQNEAQ. CDR3 length: 15 amino acids.

This sequence joins TRBV5-1 and TRBJ1-3; D is unresolved. Trimming pared 1 base from V and 2 bases from J, leaving 10 bases between. The germline V gene encodes CDR1 SGHRS and CDR2 YFSETQ. The CDR3 is 15 amino acids. CDR3 protein: CASSLYGRTGNTIYF. The CDR3, as DNA: TGCGCCAGCAGCTTGTACGGGAGGACTGGAAACACCATATATTTT.

The chain links TRBV3-1 to TRBJ2-3; D remains ambiguous. CDR3 size: 15 residues. Germline CDR1 LGHDT, CDR2 YNNKEL (reference sequence). V was shortened by 2 bases and J by 3 bases, with 12 bases between the two germline ends. CDR3 DNA: TGTGCCAGCAGCCAACTAGGATCCTTGACAGATACGCAGTATTTT. This codes for CASSQLGSLTDTQYF.

The rearrangement joins TRBV12-3 or TRBV12-4 to TRBJ2-5; 7 nucleotides agree with TRBD1. The CDR3 extends over 16 amino acids. Unmatched junction bases numbered 15, after V lost 7 bases and J lost 4 bases. CDR3 DNA sequence: TGTGCCAGCAATTTTGTGGGACAGAAAGGGTCAGAGACCCAGTACTTC. Protein: CASNFVGQKGSETQYF.

The J gene is TRBJ1-4, the V gene TRBV19, with a possible D match to TRBD1 (5 bases). Germline loops: CDR1 LNHDA, CDR2 SQIVND (reference sequence). V was pared by 10 bases and J by 7 bases, with 19 bases between. The CDR3 covers 14 residues. The CDR3 reads CATQMRGAGEKLFF. CDR3 coding DNA: TGTGCCACCCAAATGAGGGGCGCGGGTGAAAAACTGTTTTTT.

By frequency in the sample, this clonotype is medium-sized. This chain connects TRBV5-1 to TRBJ1-5, with D tentatively TRBD1 (5 bases). The length of the CDR3 is 15 residues. The ends were cut back, 2 bases at V and 1 base at J, with 10 bases in the middle. From germline, CDR1 is SGHRS and CDR2 YFSETQ. CDR3 amino acids: CASSFTGSSNQPQHF. For the CDR3, the DNA is TGCGCCAGCAGCTTTACAGGCTCGAGCAATCAGCCCCAGCATTTT.

CDR3 sequence: CASSHTHNEQFF. The CDR3 DNA reads as TGTGCCAGCAGCCACACCCACAATGAGCAGTTCTTC. This chain joins TRBV11-3 and TRBJ2-1; D is ambiguous. CDR3 length: 12 amino acids. Per germline, CDR1 SGHNT and CDR2 YENEEA. Trimming shortened V by 5 bases and J by 5 bases, and 7 bases separated the two germline ends.

The chain has TRBV5-4 and TRBJ1-2; D remains unclear. The V end lost 4 bases, the J end lost 4 bases, and 14 bases lay between the germline ends. Germline V gene lookup returns CDR1 SGHNT and CDR2 YYREEE (reference sequence). There are 14 residues in the CDR3. The CDR3 is CASSTEGIVYGYTF. Written as DNA, the CDR3 is TGTGCCAGCAGCACGGAAGGGATCGTCTATGGCTACACCTTC.

There are a few counts of this clonotype. The V and J genes are TRBV27 and TRBJ1-1; D is ambiguous. This CDR3 contains 15 residues. Trimming stripped 5 bases from V and 3 bases from J, with 16 bases between. Germline V gene lookup returns CDR1 MNHEY and CDR2 SMNVEV (reference sequence). This CDR3 reads CASSEWTPSYTEAFF. DNA for the CDR3: TGTGCCAGCAGTGAGTGGACCCCGAGCTACACTGAAGCTTTCTTT.

This clonotype occurred a few times. The chain couples TRBV11-2 to TRBJ2-3; D call uncertain. The V gene lost 6 bases and the J gene lost 6 bases, with 10 bases spanning the gap. This CDR3 contains 12 residues. Looked up from germline, CDR1 is SGHAT and CDR2 is FQNNGV. CDR3 coding DNA: TGTGCCAGCAGTACGAGCGTCGATACGCAGTATTTT. Its translation is CASSTSVDTQYF.

This clonotype has a count of ten or more. The rearrangement uses TRBV7-3 and TRBJ2-2; D unresolved. Germline CDR1 and CDR2: SGHTA and FQGTGA. The CDR3 consists of 14 residues. V was pared by 1 base and J by 5 bases, with 8 bases between. CDR3 DNA sequence: TGTGCCAGCAGCTTAAATAGGGCGACCGGGGAGCTGTTTTTT. Encoded protein: CASSLNRATGELFF.

This clonotype was observed many times. This chain uses TRBV7-2 with TRBJ1-3; D may be TRBD1 (6 bases). The CDR3 loop spans 15 amino acids. Germline V gene sequence: CDR1 SGHTA, CDR2 FQGNSA. Trimming stripped 5 bases from V and 0 bases from J, with 11 bases between. The CDR3 DNA sequence: TGTGCCAGCAGCCTTAGGGGGAGCTCTGGAAACACCATATATTTT. Translating it yields CASSLRGSSGNTIYF.

This rearrangement joins TRBV5-1 to TRBJ2-7, with D tentatively TRBD1 or TRBD2 (5 bases each). This CDR3 has 14 residues. Germline V gene lookup returns CDR1 SGHRS and CDR2 YFSETQ. Trimming shortened V by 2 bases and J by 0 bases, and 9 bases separated the two germline ends. For the CDR3, the DNA is TGCGCCAGCAGCTTTGGGGGTATCTCCTACGAGCAGTACTTC. This sequence encodes CASSFGGISYEQYF.

The chain joins TRBV4-3 to TRBJ2-7, with D possibly being TRBD1 or TRBD2 (5 bases each). V gave up 3 bases and J gave up 2 bases, with 11 bases separating them. The CDR3 consists of 14 residues. Germline V gene data show CDR1 as LGHNA and CDR2 as YSLEER. Here the CDR3 reads CASSQGDGPYEQYF. CDR3 nucleotides: TGCGCCAGCAGCCAGGGGGACGGACCCTACGAGCAGTACTTC.

This clonotype has just a few counts. The chain links TRBV7-6 to TRBJ1-2; 9 bases line up with TRBD1. With V trimmed by 4 bases and J by 7 bases, 13 bases remained unmatched. Germline values: CDR1 SGHVS, CDR2 FNYEAQ. There are 16 residues in the CDR3. The DNA for the CDR3 is TGTGCCAGCAGCTCAATGTCCCGGGACAGGGTTCGTGGCTACACCTTC. Translation gives CASSSMSRDRVRGYTF.

This clonotype was seen only a few times. The chain links TRBV5-1 to TRBJ1-1; the D is unclear. V shed 4 bases and J shed 3 bases, with 13 bases lying between them. Germline values: CDR1 SGHRS, CDR2 YFSETQ. The CDR3 covers 14 residues. This CDR3 is CASSPDNSYTEAFF. As DNA, the CDR3 is TGCGCCAGCAGCCCCGATAACAGCTACACTGAAGCTTTCTTT. Using reference TRBV5-1 and TRBJ1-1 for the parts outside the CDR3, the full variable domain is KAGVTQTPRYLIKTRGQQVTLSCSPISGHRSVSWYQQTPGQGLQFLFEYFSETQRNKGNFPGRFSGRQFSNSRSEMNVSTLELGDSALYLCASSPDNSYTEAFFGQGTRLTVV.

The gene calls are TRBV7-3 and TRBJ2-7, with 10 bases lining up with TRBD1. CDR1 SGHTA and CDR2 FQGTGA come from the germline V gene. Germline trimming cut 2 bases from V and 6 bases from J; bases unmatched to any gene: 7. The CDR3 consists of 15 residues. Here the CDR3 DNA reads TGTGCCAGCAGCTTAGACAGGGGGCAGGTGAGCGAGCAGTACTTC. Translated: CASSLDRGQVSEQYF. The entire variable domain, with the rest obtained from reference TRBV7-3 and TRBJ2-7, is as follows: GAGVSQTPSNKVTEKGKYVELRCDPISGHTALYWYRQSLGQGPEFLIYFQGTGAADDSGLPNDRFFAVRPEGSVSTLKIQRTERGDSAVYLCASSLDRGQVSEQYFGPGTRLTVT.

This chain joins TRBV30 and TRBJ2-3; TRBD1 matches at 7 bases. This CDR3 contains 15 residues. The J segment lost 1 base and the V segment lost 0 bases, leaving 4 bases of the junction unmatched. The V gene's germline CDR1 is GTSNPN and CDR2 SVGIG (reference sequence). CDR3 amino acids: CAWSVMQGGTDTQYF. CDR3 sequence (DNA): TGTGCCTGGAGTGTAATGCAGGGGGGCACAGATACGCAGTATTTT. Complete variable domain (other parts from reference TRBV30 and TRBJ2-3): SQTIHQWPATLVQPVGSPLSLECTVEGTSNPNLYWYRQAAGRGLQLLFYSVGIGQISSEVPQNLSASRPQDRQFILSSKKLLLSDSGFYLCAWSVMQGGTDTQYFGPGTRLTVL.

The chain carries TRBV20-1 and TRBJ2-1; the match to TRBD1 covers 7 bases. V dropped 6 bases and J dropped 9; count of bases not matched to a gene: 20. CDR1 is DFQATT and CDR2 is SNEGSKA in the germline V gene (reference sequence). This CDR3 is built from 16 residues. CDR3 protein: CSASDREPLKLGEQFF. Written as DNA, the CDR3 is TGCAGTGCGTCTGACAGGGAACCTCTTAAGCTCGGTGAGCAGTTCTTC.

This rearrangement joins TRBV5-6 to TRBJ1-2, with 7 bases that match TRBD1. CDR1 SGHDT and CDR2 YYEEEE come from the germline V gene. The CDR3 consists of 14 residues. The V segment lost 0 bases and the J segment 2 bases; nucleotides outside the gene matches: 1. DNA of the CDR3: TGTGCCAGCAGCTTGGTGGACAGGAACTATGGCTACACCTTC. It translates to CASSLVDRNYGYTF.

This chain joins TRBV3-1 and TRBJ2-7; the D gene is possibly TRBD2 (5 bases). Looked up from germline, CDR1 is LGHDT and CDR2 is YNNKEL (reference sequence). The germline V and J ends were trimmed by 3 bases and 2 bases, with 35 bases remaining between them. This CDR3 has 22 residues. CDR3 loop: CASSQEVPRRTPLGRNPYEQYF. The CDR3 nucleotides are TGTGCCAGCAGCCAGGAGGTACCACGTCGGACCCCCCTTGGACGGAACCCCTACGAGCAGTACTTC.